Listed here are 7 T cell receptor beta chains from one sample, sequenced in a study of identifying expanded T cells in peripheral blood. Assay used: immunoSEQ multiplex PCR; TCRdb lists only in-frame clones, some missing. The sample shows 100,000 to 150,000 clones, roughly 84% of them seen only once. The specimen was blood. The receptor set was obtained from a person between 18 and 69 years old in good health.

CDR3 sequence reads: CASSVSGGLYNEQFF. The CDR3 region has the DNA TGTGCCAGCAGCGTAAGCGGGGGCCTTTACAATGAGCAGTTCTTC. The chain carries TRBV9 and TRBJ2-1, with TRBD2 matching 8 bases. J was trimmed by 4 bases and V by 1 base; bases with no gene match: 4. Germline V gives CDR1 SGDLS, CDR2 YYNGEE. The CDR3 has 15 residues.

V is TRBV5-1 and J is TRBJ1-4; D not resolved. This CDR3 has 15 amino acids. Germline V lookup: CDR1 SGHRS, CDR2 YFSETQ. Trimming shortened V by 2 bases and J by 0 bases, and 8 bases separated the two germline ends. The CDR3 region is CASSFGPATNEKLFF. DNA for the CDR3: TGCGCCAGCAGCTTCGGGCCAGCAACTAATGAAAAACTGTTTTTT. Combining the CDR3 with reference TRBV5-1 and TRBJ1-4 gives the whole variable domain KAGVTQTPRYLIKTRGQQVTLSCSPISGHRSVSWYQQTPGQGLQFLFEYFSETQRNKGNFPGRFSGRQFSNSRSEMNVSTLELGDSALYLCASSFGPATNEKLFFGSGTQLSVL.

V and J are TRBV7-8 and TRBJ1-5; tentatively, D is TRBD1 (5 bases). CDR3 length equals 19 residues. Germline V CDR1 and CDR2: SGHVS, FQNEAQ. V lost 5 bases and J 2 bases, leaving 25 bases between the germline ends. CDR3 sequence: CASSPFTEYRDRGNQPQHF. Here the CDR3 DNA reads TGTGCCAGCAGCCCATTCACAGAGTACCGGGACCGAGGCAATCAGCCCCAGCATTTT.

This rearrangement joins TRBV2 to TRBJ2-7; D may be TRBD2 (6 bases). Germline assignment: CDR1 SNHLY and CDR2 FYNNEI. The CDR3 length is 15 residues. Deletions cut 4 bases from V and 0 bases from J, with 13 bases between. The CDR3 sequence is CASSVYGGRSYEQYF. The CDR3, as DNA: TGTGCCAGCAGTGTATACGGAGGGCGCTCCTACGAGCAGTACTTC.

This chain links TRBV6-4 with TRBJ1-4; possibly TRBD1 for D (5 bases). The CDR3 spans 13 residues. V was shortened by 2 bases and J by 11 bases, with 12 bases between the two germline ends. Germline values: CDR1 MRHNA, CDR2 SNTAGT. Written as DNA, the CDR3 is TGTGCCAGCAGTGACGGGACGGGAGGGAAACTGTTTTTT. Translation gives CASSDGTGGKLFF.

The V call is TRBV18, the J call TRBJ1-1, with 8 bases matching TRBD1. The V gene's germline CDR1 is KGHSH and CDR2 LQKENI. The CDR3 sequence is 17 residues long. With 2 bases clipped from V and 1 base from J, the junction kept 9 bases outside the gene matches. The CDR3 here is CASSPAGAGTGNTEAFF. The CDR3 nucleotides are TGTGCCAGCTCACCAGCTGGGGCGGGGACAGGGAACACTGAAGCTTTCTTT. Combining the CDR3 with reference TRBV18 and TRBJ1-1 gives the whole variable domain NAGVMQNPRHLVRRRGQEARLRCSPMKGHSHVYWYRQLPEEGLKFMVYLQKENIIDESGMPKERFSAEFPKEGPSILRIQQVVRGDSAAYFCASSPAGAGTGNTEAFFGQGTRLTVV.

J is TRBJ1-2 and V is TRBV7-2; no definite D call. Germline loops: CDR1 SGHTA, CDR2 FQGNSA. Trimming shortened V by 3 bases and J by 2 bases, and 7 bases separated the two germline ends. The length of the CDR3 is 13 residues. In DNA form, the CDR3 reads TGTGCCAGCAGCTTGTCGCTAAACTATGGCTACACCTTC. Its translation is CASSLSLNYGYTF.